This T cell receptor (beta chain) was captured in a study of T cell repertoires in cytomegalovirus infection. Overall study: Indicated by public TCR beta signatures were CMV infection and matching HLA type.

This clonotype occurred many times. CDR3 length equals 14 residues. The germline CDR1 and CDR2 sequences are SGHTA and FQGNSA. Trimming took 5 bases from V and 3 from J, leaving 14 bases between them. Via MiXCR, TCRdb re-called the reads, giving one row per CDR3 protein. The top ten hold under 3.5% of the sample, which has around 180,000 distinct CDR3 sequences, approximately 19% seen once. The source material was PBMCs. The rearrangement links TRBV7-2 to TRBJ2-7; D ambiguous. The clonotype was recovered from a human donor in good health (CMV status not recorded). Some clones in this sample may be carry-over from other donors' samples. The CDR3 nucleotides read TGTGCCAGCAGCCGCCAGGACGGTAACTACGAGCAGTACTTC. It yields the protein CASSRQDGNYEQYF.